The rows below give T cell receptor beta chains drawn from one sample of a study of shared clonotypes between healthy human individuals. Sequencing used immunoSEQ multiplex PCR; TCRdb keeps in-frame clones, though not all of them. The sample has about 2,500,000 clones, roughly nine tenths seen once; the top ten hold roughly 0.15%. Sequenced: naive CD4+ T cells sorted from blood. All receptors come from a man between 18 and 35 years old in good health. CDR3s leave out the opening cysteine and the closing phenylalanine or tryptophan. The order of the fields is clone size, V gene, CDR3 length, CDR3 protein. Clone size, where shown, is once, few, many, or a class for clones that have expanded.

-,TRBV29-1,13,SGNLRTALNTEAF
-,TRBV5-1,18,ASSPFPGLAGGPWTGELF
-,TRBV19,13,ASSIGRGDRETQY
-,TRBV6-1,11,ASNFVTSWEQY
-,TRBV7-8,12,ASSSRDGEAEAF
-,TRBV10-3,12,AITEGTGRTEQF
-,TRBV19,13,ASSPPGRRIYGYT
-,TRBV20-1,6,SATEQF
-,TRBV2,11,ASTGGVNNEQF
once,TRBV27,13,ASSFGQGVTDTQY